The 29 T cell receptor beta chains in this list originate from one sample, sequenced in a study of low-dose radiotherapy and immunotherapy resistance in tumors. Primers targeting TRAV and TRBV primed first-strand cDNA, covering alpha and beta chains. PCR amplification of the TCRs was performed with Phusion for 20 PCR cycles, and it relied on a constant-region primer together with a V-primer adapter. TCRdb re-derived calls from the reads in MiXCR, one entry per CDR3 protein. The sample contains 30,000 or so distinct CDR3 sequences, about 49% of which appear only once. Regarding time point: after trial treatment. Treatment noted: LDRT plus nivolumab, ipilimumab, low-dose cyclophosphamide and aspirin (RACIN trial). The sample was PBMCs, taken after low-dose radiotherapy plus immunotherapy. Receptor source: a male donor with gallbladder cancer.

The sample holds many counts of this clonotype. The CDR3 reads CASNPRGSPGELFF. Written as DNA, the CDR3 is TGTGCCAGCAACCCCAGAGGGTCGCCCGGGGAGCTGTTTTTT. V is TRBV12-3 or TRBV12-4 and J is TRBJ2-2, with a weak D call TRBD2 (5 bases). CDR3 length equals 14 residues. V lost 7 bases and J 6 bases, leaving 15 bases between the germline ends.

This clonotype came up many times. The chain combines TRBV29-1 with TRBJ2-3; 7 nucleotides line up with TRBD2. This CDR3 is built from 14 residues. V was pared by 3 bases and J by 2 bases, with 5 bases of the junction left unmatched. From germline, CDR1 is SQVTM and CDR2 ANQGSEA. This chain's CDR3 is CSVDGLDSTDTQYF. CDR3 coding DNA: TGCAGCGTTGACGGACTAGACTCCACAGATACGCAGTATTTT.

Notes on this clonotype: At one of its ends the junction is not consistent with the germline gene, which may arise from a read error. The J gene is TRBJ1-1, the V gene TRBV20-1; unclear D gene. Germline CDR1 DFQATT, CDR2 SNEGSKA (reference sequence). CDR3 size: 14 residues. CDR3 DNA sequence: TGCAGTGCTGGAGATAACCCGGGATACACTGAAGCTTTCTTT. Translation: CSAGDNPGYTEAFF.

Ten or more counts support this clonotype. The CDR3 region has the DNA TGTGCCATCAGGTTACAGGGGGGCTACGAGCAGTACTTC. Translating gives CAIRLQGGYEQYF. The V gene is TRBV10-3, the J gene TRBJ2-7; 8 nucleotides agree with TRBD1. Germline loops: CDR1 ENHRY, CDR2 SYGVKD. The CDR3 consists of 13 residues. V lost 6 bases, J lost 3 bases, and 4 bases stayed unmatched.

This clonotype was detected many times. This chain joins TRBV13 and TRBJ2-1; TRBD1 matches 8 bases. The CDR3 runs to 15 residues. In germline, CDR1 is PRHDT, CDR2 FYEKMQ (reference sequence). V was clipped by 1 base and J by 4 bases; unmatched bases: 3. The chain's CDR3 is CASSLAQGAYNEQFF. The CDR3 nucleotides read TGTGCCAGCAGCTTAGCCCAGGGGGCGTACAATGAGCAGTTCTTC.

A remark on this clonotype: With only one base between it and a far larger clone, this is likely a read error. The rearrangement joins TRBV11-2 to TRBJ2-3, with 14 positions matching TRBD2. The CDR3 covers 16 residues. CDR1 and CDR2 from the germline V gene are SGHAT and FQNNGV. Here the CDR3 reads CVSSFGTSGGPRTQYF. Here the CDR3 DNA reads TGTGTCAGCAGCTTCGGGACTAGCGGGGGCCCGCGTACGCAGTATTTT.

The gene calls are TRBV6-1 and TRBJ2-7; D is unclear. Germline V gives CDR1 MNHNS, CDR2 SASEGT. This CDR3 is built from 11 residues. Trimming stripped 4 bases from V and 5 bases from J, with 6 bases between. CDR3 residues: CASSGLHEQYF. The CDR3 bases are TGTGCCAGCAGTGGCCTCCACGAGCAGTACTTC.

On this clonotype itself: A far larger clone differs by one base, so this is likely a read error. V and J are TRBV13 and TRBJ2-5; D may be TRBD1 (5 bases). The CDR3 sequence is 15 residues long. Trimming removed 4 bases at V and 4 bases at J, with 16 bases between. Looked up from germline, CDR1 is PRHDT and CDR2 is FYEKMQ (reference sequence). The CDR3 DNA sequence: TGTGCCAGCAGCTCCGGAAGACAGTACCTAGAGACCCAGTACTTC. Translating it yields CASSSGRQYLETQYF.

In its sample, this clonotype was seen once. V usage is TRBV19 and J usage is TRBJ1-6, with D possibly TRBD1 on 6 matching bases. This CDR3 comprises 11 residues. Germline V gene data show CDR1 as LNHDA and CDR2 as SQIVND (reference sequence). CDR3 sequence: CASGVNSPLHF. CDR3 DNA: TGTGCGTCAGGGGTTAATTCACCCCTCCACTTT.

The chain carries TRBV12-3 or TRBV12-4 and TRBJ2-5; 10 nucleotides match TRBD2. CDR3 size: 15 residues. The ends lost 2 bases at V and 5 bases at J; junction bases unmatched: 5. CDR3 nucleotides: TGTGCCAGCAGTTTAAGAAGCGGGGGGGCGGAGACCCAGTACTTC. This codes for CASSLRSGGAETQYF.

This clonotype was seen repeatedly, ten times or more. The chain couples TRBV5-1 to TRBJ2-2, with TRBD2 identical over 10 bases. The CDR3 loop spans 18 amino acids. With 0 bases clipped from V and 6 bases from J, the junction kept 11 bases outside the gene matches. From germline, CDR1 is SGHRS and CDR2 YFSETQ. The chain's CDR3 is CASSLARKAGGPPGELFF. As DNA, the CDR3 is TGCGCCAGCAGCTTGGCCCGAAAAGCGGGAGGGCCGCCCGGGGAGCTGTTTTTT.

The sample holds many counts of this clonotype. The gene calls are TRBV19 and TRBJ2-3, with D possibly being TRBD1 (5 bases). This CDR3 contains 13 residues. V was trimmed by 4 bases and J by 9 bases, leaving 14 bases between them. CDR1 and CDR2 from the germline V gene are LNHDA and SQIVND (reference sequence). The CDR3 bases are TGTGCCAGTAGTACTCCAGGGTGGGGCACGCAGTATTTT. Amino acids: CASSTPGWGTQYF.

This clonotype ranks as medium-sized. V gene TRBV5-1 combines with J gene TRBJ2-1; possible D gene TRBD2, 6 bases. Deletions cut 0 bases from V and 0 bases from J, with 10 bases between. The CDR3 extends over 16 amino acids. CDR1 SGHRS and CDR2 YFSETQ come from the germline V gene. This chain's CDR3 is CASSLGAGSSYNEQFF. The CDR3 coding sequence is TGCGCCAGCAGCTTGGGAGCGGGTAGCTCCTACAATGAGCAGTTCTTC.

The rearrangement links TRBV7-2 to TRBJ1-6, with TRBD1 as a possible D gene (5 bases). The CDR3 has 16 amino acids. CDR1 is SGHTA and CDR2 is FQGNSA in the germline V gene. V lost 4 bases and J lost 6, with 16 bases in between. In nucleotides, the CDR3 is TGTGCCAGCAGCTACCGGGGCCTGCCGGGTAATTCACCCCTCCACTTT. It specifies CASSYRGLPGNSPLHF.

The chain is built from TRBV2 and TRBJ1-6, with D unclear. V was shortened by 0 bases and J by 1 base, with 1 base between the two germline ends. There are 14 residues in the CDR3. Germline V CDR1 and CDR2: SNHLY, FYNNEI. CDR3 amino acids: CASSEASYNSPLHF. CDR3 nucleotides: TGTGCCAGCAGTGAAGCGTCCTATAATTCACCCCTCCACTTT. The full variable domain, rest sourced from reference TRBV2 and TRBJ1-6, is EPEVTQTPSHQVTQMGQEVILRCVPISNHLYFYWYRQILGQKVEFLVSFYNNEISEKSEIFDDQFSVERPDGSNFTLKIRSTKLEDSAMYFCASSEASYNSPLHFGNGTRLTVT.

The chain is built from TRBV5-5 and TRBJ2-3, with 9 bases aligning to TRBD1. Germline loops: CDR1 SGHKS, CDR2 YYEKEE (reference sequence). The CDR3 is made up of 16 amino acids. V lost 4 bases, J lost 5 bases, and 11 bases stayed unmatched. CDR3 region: CASSPGDRGFIDTQYF. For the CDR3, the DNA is TGTGCCAGCAGCCCCGGAGACAGGGGGTTTATAGATACGCAGTATTTT.

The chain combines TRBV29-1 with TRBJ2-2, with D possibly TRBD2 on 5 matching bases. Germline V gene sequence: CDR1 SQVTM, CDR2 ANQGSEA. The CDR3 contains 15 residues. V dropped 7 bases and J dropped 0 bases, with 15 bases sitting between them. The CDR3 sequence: CSASEDGTNTGELFF. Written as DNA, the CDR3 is TGCAGCGCCTCGGAGGACGGGACGAACACCGGGGAGCTGTTTTTT.

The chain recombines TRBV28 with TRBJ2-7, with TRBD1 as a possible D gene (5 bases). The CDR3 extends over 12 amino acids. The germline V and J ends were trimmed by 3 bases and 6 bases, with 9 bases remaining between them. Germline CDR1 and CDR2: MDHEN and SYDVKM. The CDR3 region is CASSLSGPEQYF. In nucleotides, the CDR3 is TGTGCCAGCAGTTTGTCAGGGCCCGAGCAGTACTTC.

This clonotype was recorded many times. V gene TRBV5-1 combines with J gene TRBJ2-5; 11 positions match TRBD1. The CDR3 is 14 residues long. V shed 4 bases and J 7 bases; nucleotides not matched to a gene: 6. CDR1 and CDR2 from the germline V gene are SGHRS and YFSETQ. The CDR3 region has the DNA TGCGCCAGCAGCGAGGGACAGGGGGAAGGGACCCAGTACTTC. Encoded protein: CASSEGQGEGTQYF.

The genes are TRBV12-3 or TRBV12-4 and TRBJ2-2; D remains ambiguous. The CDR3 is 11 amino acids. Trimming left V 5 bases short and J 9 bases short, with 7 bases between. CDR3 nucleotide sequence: TGTGCCAGCAGTCCAGGCCGGGAGCTGTTTTTT. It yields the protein CASSPGRELFF.

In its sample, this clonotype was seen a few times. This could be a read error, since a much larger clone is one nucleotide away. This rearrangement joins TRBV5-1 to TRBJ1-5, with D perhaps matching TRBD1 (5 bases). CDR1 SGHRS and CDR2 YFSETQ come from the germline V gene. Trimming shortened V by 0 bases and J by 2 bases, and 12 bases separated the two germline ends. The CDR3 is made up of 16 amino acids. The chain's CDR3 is CASSLGGGKGNQPQHF. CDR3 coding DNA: TGCGCCAGCAGCTTGGGGGGGGGGAAGGGCAATCAGCCCCAGCATTTT.

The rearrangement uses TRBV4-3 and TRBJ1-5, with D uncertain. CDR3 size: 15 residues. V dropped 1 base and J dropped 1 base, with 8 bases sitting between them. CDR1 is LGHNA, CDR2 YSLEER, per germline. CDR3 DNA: TGCGCCAGCAGCCAAGGGGCGGGAAGCAATCAGCCCCAGCATTTT. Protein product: CASSQGAGSNQPQHF.

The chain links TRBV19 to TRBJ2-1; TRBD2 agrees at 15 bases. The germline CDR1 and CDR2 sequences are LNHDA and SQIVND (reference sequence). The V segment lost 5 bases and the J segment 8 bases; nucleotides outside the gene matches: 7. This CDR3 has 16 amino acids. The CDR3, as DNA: TGTGCCAGTAGTGTACCGGGACTAGCGGGAGGTGATGAGCAGTTCTTC. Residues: CASSVPGLAGGDEQFF.

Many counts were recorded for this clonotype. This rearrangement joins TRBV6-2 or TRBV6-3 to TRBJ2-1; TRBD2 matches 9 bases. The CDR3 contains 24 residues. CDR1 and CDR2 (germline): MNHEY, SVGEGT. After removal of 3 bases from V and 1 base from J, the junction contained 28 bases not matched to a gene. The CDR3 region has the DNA TGTGCCAGCAGTTATGACACCGGCTTGGGGGGTAGCGGGAGTCCTCGGATATCCTACAATGAGCAGTTCTTC. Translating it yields CASSYDTGLGGSGSPRISYNEQFF.

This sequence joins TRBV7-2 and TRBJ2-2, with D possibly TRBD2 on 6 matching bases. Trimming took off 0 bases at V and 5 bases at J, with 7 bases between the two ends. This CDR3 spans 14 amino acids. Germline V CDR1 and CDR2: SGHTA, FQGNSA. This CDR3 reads CASSLARGTGELFF. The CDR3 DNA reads TGTGCCAGCAGCTTAGCCCGGGGGACCGGGGAGCTGTTTTTT.

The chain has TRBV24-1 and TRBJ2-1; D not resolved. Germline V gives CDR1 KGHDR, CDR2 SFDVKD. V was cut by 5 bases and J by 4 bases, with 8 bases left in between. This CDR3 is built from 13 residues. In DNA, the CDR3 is TGTGCCACCAGTGGGCAGCTATACAATGAGCAGTTCTTC. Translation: CATSGQLYNEQFF.

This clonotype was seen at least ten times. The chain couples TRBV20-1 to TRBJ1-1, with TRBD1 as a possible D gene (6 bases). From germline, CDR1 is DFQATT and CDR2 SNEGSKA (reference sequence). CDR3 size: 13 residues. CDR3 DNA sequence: TGCAGGGCCCTCCCCAGGGGGAACACTGAAGCTTTCTTT. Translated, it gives CRALPRGNTEAFF.

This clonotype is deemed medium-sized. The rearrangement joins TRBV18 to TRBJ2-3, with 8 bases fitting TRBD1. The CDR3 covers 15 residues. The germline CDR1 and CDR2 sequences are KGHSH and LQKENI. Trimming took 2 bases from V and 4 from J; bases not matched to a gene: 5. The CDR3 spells CASSPIQGVSDTQYF. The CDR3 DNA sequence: TGTGCCAGCTCACCAATACAGGGGGTCTCAGATACGCAGTATTTT. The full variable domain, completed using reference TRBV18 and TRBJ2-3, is NAGVMQNPRHLVRRRGQEARLRCSPMKGHSHVYWYRQLPEEGLKFMVYLQKENIIDESGMPKERFSAEFPKEGPSILRIQQVVRGDSAAYFCASSPIQGVSDTQYFGPGTRLTVL.

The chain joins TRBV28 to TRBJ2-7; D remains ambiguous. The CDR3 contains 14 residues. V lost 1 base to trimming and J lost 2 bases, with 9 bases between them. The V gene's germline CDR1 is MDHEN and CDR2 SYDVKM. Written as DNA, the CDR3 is TGTGCCAGCAGTTTATCGCTAGGCCCCTACGAGCAGTACTTC. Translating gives CASSLSLGPYEQYF.